This passage covers 23 T cell receptor beta chains from one sample sequenced in a study of cytomegalovirus exposure and HLA in healthy donors. The PCR made use of 60 Vbeta and 13 Jbeta primers. Only in-frame clones appear in the TCRdb table, and some are missing; sequencing was by immunoSEQ multiplex PCR. This sample has more than 90,000 clones, with around 86% found just once. Sequenced material: PBMCs. Receptor source: a woman in her seventies in good health and CMV-seropositive.

This clone has a single count. This sequence joins TRBV19 and TRBJ1-5; a weak D match, TRBD1 (5 bases). The germline V and J ends were trimmed by 3 bases and 3 bases, with 12 bases remaining between them. The CDR3 has 15 residues. The germline V gene has CDR1 LNHDA and CDR2 SQIVND (reference sequence). CDR3 loop: CASSMGGTFNQPQHF. In DNA form, the CDR3 reads TGTGCCAGTAGTATGGGGGGGACCTTCAATCAGCCCCAGCATTTT.

Note on this clone: Additional DNA sequences in this sample encode the identical CDR3. The chain carries TRBV9 and TRBJ2-7; 8 nucleotides agree with TRBD1. With V trimmed by 2 bases and J by 7 bases, 17 bases remained unmatched. This CDR3 contains 17 residues. The germline V gene has CDR1 SGDLS and CDR2 YYNGEE. The CDR3 reads CASSVSAGAGGIYEQYF. CDR3 sequence (DNA): TGTGCCAGCAGCGTCTCCGCTGGGGCAGGGGGCATTTATGAGCAGTACTTC.

In nucleotides, the CDR3 is TGTGCCAGTAGTATGCGGGACTCCTACGAGCAGTACTTC. Translation gives CASSMRDSYEQYF. This rearrangement joins TRBV19 to TRBJ2-7, with D maybe TRBD2 (6 bases). The CDR3 spans 13 residues. V was cut by 3 bases and J by 0 bases, with 6 bases left in between. Germline loops: CDR1 LNHDA, CDR2 SQIVND (reference sequence). The full variable domain, with the rest looked up from reference TRBV19 and TRBJ2-7, is DGGITQSPKYLFRKEGQNVTLSCEQNLNHDAMYWYRQDPGQGLRLIYYSQIVNDFQKGDIAEGYSVSREKKESFPLTVTSAQKNPTAFYLCASSMRDSYEQYFGPGTRLTVT.

The gene calls are TRBV19 and TRBJ2-1; TRBD2 matches at 9 bases. This CDR3 contains 17 residues. Germline lookup yields CDR1 LNHDA and CDR2 SQIVND (reference sequence). The J segment lost 5 bases and the V segment lost 4 bases, leaving 12 bases of the junction unmatched. CDR3 DNA: TGTGCCAGTAGTACCTACAGGAGGGGGACTAGCAACAATGAGCAGTTCTTC. Amino acid sequence: CASSTYRRGTSNNEQFF.

The chain links TRBV7-2 to TRBJ2-5, with 10 bases identical to TRBD2. Looked up from germline, CDR1 is SGHTA and CDR2 is FQGNSA. The ends lost 2 bases at V and 4 bases at J; junction bases unmatched: 4. This CDR3 spans 15 amino acids. For the CDR3, the DNA is TGTGCCAGCAGCTTATATGCTAGCGGGAGAGAGACCCAGTACTTC. This sequence encodes CASSLYASGRETQYF.

The V call is TRBV5-8, the J call TRBJ2-5; 10 bases are shared with TRBD1. V gave up 4 bases and J gave up 3 bases; unmatched junction bases: 6. The length of the CDR3 is 15 residues. The V gene's germline CDR1 is SGHTS and CDR2 YDEGEE. CDR3 bases: TGTGCCAGCAGCGTCCCGGGACAGGGGAAAGAGACCCAGTACTTC. This codes for CASSVPGQGKETQYF.

Only a few counts were recorded for this clone. This chain joins TRBV5-1 and TRBJ1-1, with unresolved D. The CDR3 contains 11 residues. V was cut by 4 bases and J by 2 bases, with 3 bases left in between. Germline V lookup: CDR1 SGHRS, CDR2 YFSETQ. CDR3 loop: CASSQNTEAFF. The CDR3 DNA reads as TGCGCCAGCAGCCAAAACACTGAAGCTTTCTTT.

The chain is built from TRBV29-1 and TRBJ2-1; D perhaps matches TRBD2 (6 bases). This CDR3 contains 14 residues. Germline CDR1 and CDR2: SQVTM and ANQGSEA. V was shortened by 3 bases and J by 0 bases, with 9 bases between the two germline ends. CDR3 loop: CSVEAGSSYNEQFF. CDR3 sequence (DNA): TGCAGCGTTGAGGCGGGATCCTCCTACAATGAGCAGTTCTTC.

CDR3 nucleotides: TGTGCCAGCGGCCCAGGGTCCTACGAGCAGTACTTC. Protein sequence: CASGPGSYEQYF. The V gene is TRBV6-1, the J gene TRBJ2-5, with a possible D match to TRBD1 (5 bases). TRBJ2-7 explains the end of the DNA better; the J call may be wrong. CDR3 length equals 12 residues. Germline-derived CDR1 and CDR2 are MNHNS and SASEGT.

The chain employs TRBV5-1 and TRBJ2-7; TRBD2 is a possible D gene (6 bases). The germline gives CDR1 SGHRS, CDR2 YFSETQ. The CDR3 length is 13 residues. V shed 1 base and J shed 6 bases, with 11 bases lying between them. CDR3 region: CASSLHSGSEQYF. CDR3 in DNA: TGCGCCAGCAGCTTGCATTCCGGGAGCGAGCAGTACTTC.

The chain couples TRBV5-8 to TRBJ2-2, with 10 bases aligning to TRBD2. Germline CDR1 is SGHTS and CDR2 is YDEGEE. CDR3 length equals 17 residues. The trim removed 3 bases at V and 4 bases at J, leaving 9 bases unmatched. This CDR3 reads CASSSGLAVGSTGELFF. Here the CDR3 DNA reads TGTGCCAGCAGCTCTGGACTAGCGGTCGGCAGCACCGGGGAGCTGTTTTTT.

The rearrangement links TRBV5-4 to TRBJ2-1; 11 bases are shared with TRBD2. The CDR3 sequence is 15 residues long. After removal of 1 base from V and 5 bases from J, the junction contained 2 bases not matched to a gene. CDR1 and CDR2 (germline): SGHNT, YYREEE (reference sequence). CDR3 sequence: CASSLRLAGNNEQFF. DNA of the CDR3: TGTGCCAGCAGCTTGAGACTAGCGGGAAACAATGAGCAGTTCTTC.

The V and J genes are TRBV11-2 and TRBJ2-7; TRBD1 aligns across 8 bases. CDR1 and CDR2 (germline): SGHAT, FQNNGV. The V gene end was trimmed by 2 bases and the J gene end by 3 bases; junction bases not matched to a gene: 0. This CDR3 has 13 amino acids. The CDR3 sequence is CASSLTGGYEQYF. In DNA form, the CDR3 reads TGTGCCAGCAGCTTAACAGGGGGCTACGAGCAGTACTTC.

The chain combines TRBV5-4 with TRBJ2-2, with a tentative D call TRBD1 (6 bases). The CDR3 is 14 amino acids. In germline, CDR1 is SGHNT, CDR2 YYREEE (reference sequence). Between the trimmed V and J ends, which lost 4 bases and 1 base, there was a span of 8 bases. CDR3 DNA: TGTGCCAGCAGCCTGGGACAGAACACCGGGGAGCTGTTTTTT. Amino acid sequence: CASSLGQNTGELFF.

The chain carries TRBV4-1 and TRBJ2-7; 9 bases agree with TRBD1. The CDR3 spans 15 residues. V trimming: 2 bases; J trimming: 2 bases; junction bases outside the gene matches: 4. Germline V gene data show CDR1 as MGHRA and CDR2 as YSYEKL. This CDR3 is CASSQLGQGTYEQYF. The CDR3 DNA reads TGCGCCAGCAGCCAACTGGGACAGGGTACCTACGAGCAGTACTTC.

The chain combines TRBV18 with TRBJ2-7, with 10 bases aligning to TRBD1. Germline trimming cut 3 bases from V and 5 bases from J; bases unmatched to any gene: 4. CDR3 length: 14 amino acids. The germline V gene encodes CDR1 KGHSH and CDR2 LQKENI. CDR3 region: CASSPETGGHEQYF. The CDR3 DNA reads as TGTGCCAGCTCACCTGAGACAGGGGGCCACGAGCAGTACTTC.

This clone showed up just a few times. The chain carries TRBV19 and TRBJ2-2; TRBD2 aligns across 7 bases. CDR3 length: 15 residues. Germline CDR1 and CDR2: LNHDA and SQIVND (reference sequence). V dropped 1 base and J dropped 3; count of bases not matched to a gene: 2. CDR3 sequence reads: CASSIASGYTGELFF. The CDR3 DNA reads as TGTGCCAGTAGTATAGCTAGCGGATACACCGGGGAGCTGTTTTTT.

The genes are TRBV19 and TRBJ1-3; possibly TRBD1 for D (5 bases). Trimming removed 3 bases at V and 5 bases at J, with 20 bases between. The CDR3 consists of 17 residues. From germline, CDR1 is LNHDA and CDR2 SQIVND (reference sequence). The CDR3 DNA reads as TGTGCCAGTAGTATGCCGGACACAACCCTAGAGAGAAACACCATATATTTT. Protein sequence: CASSMPDTTLERNTIYF.

This clone came up once. The chain carries TRBV11-2 and TRBJ2-7; tentative D call: TRBD2 (6 bases). This CDR3 comprises 17 residues. The germline V gene has CDR1 SGHAT and CDR2 FQNNGV. V was trimmed by 5 bases and J by 1 base, leaving 21 bases between them. CDR3 DNA sequence: TGTGCCAGCAGCCCGATCTTTAACCGGGAGCTATCCTACGAGCAGTACTTC. As protein: CASSPIFNRELSYEQYF.

V gene TRBV18 combines with J gene TRBJ1-2, with a weak D call TRBD1 (5 bases). The V gene lost 4 bases and the J gene lost 6 bases, with 9 bases spanning the gap. CDR1 is KGHSH and CDR2 is LQKENI in the germline V gene. The CDR3 totals 12 residues. The CDR3 nucleotides are TGTGCCAGCTCACTTTCGACAGATGGCTACACCTTC. It translates to CASSLSTDGYTF.

This clone showed up just once. A junction boundary mismatches the germline segment, possibly from a read error. V gene TRBV28 combines with J gene TRBJ1-2; 7 nucleotides match TRBD1. Germline V gene lookup returns CDR1 MDHEN and CDR2 SYDVKM. There are 15 residues in the CDR3. CDR3 DNA: TGTGCCAGCACTTTAGGGGGCGCTACCCGTTATGGCTACACCTTC. Amino acids: CASTLGGATRYGYTF.

V gene TRBV12-5 combines with J gene TRBJ2-7; TRBD1 agrees at 9 bases. The CDR3 spans 15 residues. Trimming removed 7 bases from V and 2 bases from J; junction bases left unmatched: 9. The germline V gene has CDR1 LGHNT and CDR2 FRNRAP. The CDR3 sequence is CASAPRTGAPYEQYF. CDR3 sequence (DNA): TGTGCTAGTGCCCCTCGGACAGGGGCACCCTACGAGCAGTACTTC.

The chain has TRBV5-6 and TRBJ2-2; D perhaps matches TRBD1 (5 bases). V was trimmed by 0 bases and J by 2 bases, leaving 11 bases between them. CDR1 is SGHDT, CDR2 YYEEEE, per germline. The CDR3 contains 16 residues. The CDR3 loop reads CASSLGATANTGELFF. The CDR3, as DNA: TGTGCCAGCAGCTTGGGTGCGACAGCAAACACCGGGGAGCTGTTTTTT.